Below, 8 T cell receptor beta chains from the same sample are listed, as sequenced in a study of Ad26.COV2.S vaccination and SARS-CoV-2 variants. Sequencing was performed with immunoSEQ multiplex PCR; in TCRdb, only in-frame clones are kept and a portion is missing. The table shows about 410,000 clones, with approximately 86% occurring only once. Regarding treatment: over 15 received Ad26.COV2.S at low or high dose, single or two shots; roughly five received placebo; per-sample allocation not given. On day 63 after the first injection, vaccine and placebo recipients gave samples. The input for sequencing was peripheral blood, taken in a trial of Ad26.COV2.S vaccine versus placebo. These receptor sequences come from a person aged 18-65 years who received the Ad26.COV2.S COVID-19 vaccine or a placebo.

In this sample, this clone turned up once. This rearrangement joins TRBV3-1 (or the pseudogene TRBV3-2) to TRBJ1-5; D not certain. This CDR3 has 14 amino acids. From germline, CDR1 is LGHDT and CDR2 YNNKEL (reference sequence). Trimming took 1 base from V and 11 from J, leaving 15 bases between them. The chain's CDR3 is CASSQGRGTLTQHF. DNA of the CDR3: TGTGCCAGCAGCCAAGGCCGCGGAACACTCACCCAGCATTTT.

The CDR3 region is CASSSLAGGAIDTQYF. The CDR3 DNA sequence: TGTGCCAGCAGCTCCCTAGCGGGGGGGGCAATTGATACGCAGTATTTT. This chain joins TRBV7-2 and TRBJ2-3, with 12 bases lining up with TRBD2. Germline V CDR1 and CDR2: SGHTA, FQGNSA. The CDR3 totals 16 residues. Trimming cost V 4 bases and J 6 bases; bases outside gene matches: 8.

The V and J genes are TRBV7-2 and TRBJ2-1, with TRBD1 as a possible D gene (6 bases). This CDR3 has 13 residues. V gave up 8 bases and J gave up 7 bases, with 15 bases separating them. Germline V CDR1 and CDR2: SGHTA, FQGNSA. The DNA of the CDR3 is TGTGCCAGCGGAACAGGGTTTTGGAATGAGCAGTTCTTC. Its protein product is CASGTGFWNEQFF.

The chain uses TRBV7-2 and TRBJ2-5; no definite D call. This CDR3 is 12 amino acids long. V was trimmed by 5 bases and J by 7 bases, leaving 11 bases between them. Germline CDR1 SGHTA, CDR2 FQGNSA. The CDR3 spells CASSPRLGTQYF. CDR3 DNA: TGTGCCAGCAGCCCCCGTTTGGGGACCCAGTACTTC.

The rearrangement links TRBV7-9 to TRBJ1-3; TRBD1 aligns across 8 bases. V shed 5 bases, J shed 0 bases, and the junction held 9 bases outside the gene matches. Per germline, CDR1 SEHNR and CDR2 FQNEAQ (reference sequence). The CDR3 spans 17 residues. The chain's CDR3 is CASSPGDRPFSGNTIYF. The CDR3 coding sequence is TGTGCCAGCAGCCCGGGGGACAGGCCCTTCTCTGGAAACACCATATATTTT.

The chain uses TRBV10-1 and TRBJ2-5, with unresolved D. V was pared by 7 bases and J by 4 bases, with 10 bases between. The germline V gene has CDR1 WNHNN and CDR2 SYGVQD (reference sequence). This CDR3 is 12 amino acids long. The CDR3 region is CASIRRRETQYF. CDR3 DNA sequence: TGCGCCAGCATAAGACGCCGAGAGACCCAGTACTTC.

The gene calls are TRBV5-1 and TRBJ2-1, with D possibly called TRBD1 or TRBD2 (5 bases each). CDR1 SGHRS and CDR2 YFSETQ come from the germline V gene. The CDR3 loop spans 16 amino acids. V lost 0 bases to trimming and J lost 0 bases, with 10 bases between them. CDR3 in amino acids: CASSLGPGSSYNEQFF. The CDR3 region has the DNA TGCGCCAGCAGCTTGGGTCCAGGGAGCTCCTACAATGAGCAGTTCTTC.

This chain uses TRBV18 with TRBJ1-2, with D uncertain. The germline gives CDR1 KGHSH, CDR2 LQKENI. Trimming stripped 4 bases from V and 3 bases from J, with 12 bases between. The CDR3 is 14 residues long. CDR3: CASSLFDKDYGYTF. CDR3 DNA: TGTGCCAGCTCACTTTTCGACAAGGACTATGGCTACACCTTC.